The T cell receptor (beta chain) under discussion was sequenced for a study of beta chain features in type 1 diabetes. Whole-study results and caveats: Shorter TCRB CDR3s, moderately but significantly so, marked every one of the four CD4+ subsets in Type 1 diabetes patients.

Trimming removed 5 bases at V and 1 base at J, with 8 bases between. From germline, CDR1 is SGHTA and CDR2 FQGNSA. The CDR3 extends over 13 amino acids. Expressed TCRB transcripts were sequenced after all isolated RNA was converted to cDNA. The method was immunoSEQ multiplex PCR; TCRdb's version includes in-frame clones alone and lacks a portion of them. The data show 400,000 or so clones, around 10% seen once. Notes on this clone: What it binds is unknown.

Sequencing was carried out using central memory CD4+ T cells from blood. The chain has TRBV7-2 and TRBJ1-1; D not resolved. The TCR originated in a man aged 30 to 45 with type 1 diabetes. CDR3 DNA: TGTGCCAGCAGCCAACAGCCGAACACTGAAGCTTTCTTT. As protein: CASSQQPNTEAFF.